The 23 T cell receptor beta chains given below trace back to one sample, sequenced in a study of cytomegalovirus exposure and HLA in healthy donors. Use of 60 Vbeta and 13 Jbeta primers characterized the PCR. The data were produced by immunoSEQ multiplex PCR, yet TCRdb's version contains in-frame clones alone and is incomplete. The sample carries over 200,000 clones, around 80% recorded once. Material: PBMCs. The receptors shown here come from a woman in her forties in good health and CMV-seropositive.

The J gene is TRBJ2-1, the V gene TRBV9; 11 bases fit TRBD2. The CDR3 spans 16 residues. Germline CDR1 is SGDLS and CDR2 is YYNGEE. Unmatched junction bases numbered 4, after V lost 0 bases and J lost 5 bases. The CDR3 DNA reads TGTGCCAGCAGCGTAGTAATAGCGGGAGGGAACAATGAGCAGTTCTTC. This translates into CASSVVIAGGNNEQFF.

This clone was recorded a few times. This chain connects TRBV7-6 to TRBJ2-5; D possibly corresponds to TRBD2 (5 bases). This CDR3 region has 11 residues. CDR1 is SGHVS, CDR2 FNYEAQ, per germline. V was pared by 8 bases and J by 5 bases, with 9 bases between. The CDR3, as DNA: TGTGCCAGCGGTGGGGAGGAGACCCAGTACTTC. As protein: CASGGEETQYF.

In regard to this clone: At one end, the junction sequence differs from germline, possibly due to a read error. CDR3 sequence: CSSSLGGSQGEAFF. The CDR3 DNA reads TGTTCCAGCAGCTTAGGAGGGTCCCAGGGGGAAGCTTTCTTT. The genes are TRBV7-9 and TRBJ1-1; tentatively, D is TRBD1 (6 bases). CDR1 and CDR2 from the germline V gene are SEHNR and FQNEAQ (reference sequence). CDR3 length: 14 amino acids.

The chain has TRBV7-9 and TRBJ2-7, with 11 bases fitting TRBD2. The CDR3 is made up of 16 amino acids. Germline V gene lookup returns CDR1 SEHNR and CDR2 FQNEAQ (reference sequence). Unmatched junction bases numbered 7, after V lost 5 bases and J lost 1 base. The CDR3 loop is CASSRSGGAPSYEQYF. CDR3 bases: TGTGCCAGCAGCCGTAGCGGGGGGGCCCCGTCCTACGAGCAGTACTTC. Full variable domain (rest looked up from reference TRBV7-9 and TRBJ2-7): DTGVSQNPRHKITKRGQNVTFRCDPISEHNRLYWYRQTLGQGPEFLTYFQNEAQLEKSRLLSDRFSAERPKGSFSTLEIQRTEQGDSAMYLCASSRSGGAPSYEQYFGPGTRLTVT.

Worth noting for this clone: The junction differs from germline at one of its ends, possibly a read error. Within the sample, other DNA sequences also encode this same CDR3. This chain connects TRBV5-1 to TRBJ1-3, with D possibly being TRBD1 (5 bases). In germline, CDR1 is SGHRS, CDR2 YFSETQ. This CDR3 region has 14 residues. CDR3: CASSLAGTGNTIYF. CDR3 in DNA: TGCGCCAGCAGTTTGGCAGGGACTGGAAACACCATATATTTT.

This clone was seen only once. This chain joins TRBV11-2 and TRBJ2-7; 9 bases fit TRBD2. Germline V CDR1 and CDR2: SGHAT, FQNNGV. V trimming: 3 bases; J trimming: 3 bases; junction bases outside the gene matches: 9. This CDR3 region has 16 residues. The CDR3 loop reads CASSLIGREGRYEQYF. The CDR3 DNA reads as TGTGCCAGCAGCTTGATAGGGCGGGAGGGCCGCTACGAGCAGTACTTC.

J is TRBJ2-5 and V is TRBV11-3; 10 nucleotides line up with TRBD1. Germline V CDR1 and CDR2: SGHNT, YENEEA. V trimming: 3 bases; J trimming: 5 bases; junction bases outside the gene matches: 6. The CDR3 is 15 residues long. The CDR3 spells CASSFWTGGSETQYF. DNA of the CDR3: TGTGCCAGCAGCTTTTGGACAGGGGGTTCGGAGACCCAGTACTTC. Full variable domain (missing parts from reference TRBV11-3 and TRBJ2-5): EAGVVQSPRYKIIEKKQPVAFWCNPISGHNTLYWYLQNLGQGPELLIRYENEEAVDDSQLPKDRFSAERLKGVDSTLKIQPAELGDSAVYLCASSFWTGGSETQYFGPGTRLLVL.

This clone was seen more than once but under ten times. The chain uses TRBV6-5 and TRBJ2-2; 7 bases align to TRBD2. After removal of 5 bases from V and 6 bases from J, the junction contained 9 bases not matched to a gene. The CDR3 length is 15 residues. The V gene's germline CDR1 is MNHEY and CDR2 SVGAGI. The CDR3 DNA is TGTGCCAGCAGTCGCGGGGGTACTGTTGCCGGGGAGCTGTTTTTT. It is translated as CASSRGGTVAGELFF.

The genes are TRBV7-3 and TRBJ2-3; 12 bases match TRBD1. This CDR3 comprises 19 residues. Germline CDR1 is SGHTA and CDR2 is FQGTGA. The J segment lost 2 bases and the V segment lost 2 bases, leaving 11 bases of the junction unmatched. This chain's CDR3 is CASSLPEPGQGAPTDTQYF. The CDR3, as DNA: TGTGCCAGCAGCTTACCCGAACCGGGACAGGGGGCTCCCACAGATACGCAGTATTTT.

The chain couples TRBV6-5 to TRBJ1-2, with a weak D call TRBD1 (5 bases). The CDR3 runs 13 residues. The germline gives CDR1 MNHEY, CDR2 SVGAGI. With 9 bases removed from V and 7 bases from J, the gap between germline ends came to 18 bases. CDR3 region: CASRRAGQAGYTF. The CDR3 coding sequence is TGTGCCAGTCGTCGGGCGGGGCAGGCTGGCTACACCTTC.

This chain connects TRBV6-5 to TRBJ2-3; D is perhaps TRBD2 (6 bases). Germline-derived CDR1 and CDR2 are MNHEY and SVGAGI. Trimming removed 5 bases at V and 3 bases at J, with 15 bases between. CDR3 size: 15 residues. The CDR3 region is CASSPRDFGTDTQYF. The CDR3 nucleotides read TGTGCCAGCAGTCCGCGGGACTTTGGAACAGATACGCAGTATTTT.

The chain has TRBV7-3 and TRBJ1-5; TRBD1 might be the D (5 bases). The length of the CDR3 is 15 residues. Germline V gene data show CDR1 as SGHTA and CDR2 as FQGTGA. Deletions cut 2 bases from V and 4 bases from J, with 12 bases between. The CDR3 spells CASSLDAGGNQPQHF. CDR3 DNA sequence: TGTGCCAGCAGCTTAGACGCGGGGGGAAATCAGCCCCAGCATTTT.

The chain recombines TRBV11-3 with TRBJ2-2; 7 positions agree with TRBD1. The CDR3 runs 15 residues. Germline trimming cut 2 bases from V and 1 base from J; bases unmatched to any gene: 1. Germline CDR1 SGHNT, CDR2 YENEEA. The CDR3 DNA sequence: TGTGCCAGCAGCTTAAACAGGGGGAACACCGGGGAGCTGTTTTTT. Amino acids: CASSLNRGNTGELFF.

This rearrangement joins TRBV5-1 to TRBJ1-4, with 8 bases that match TRBD1. Per the germline V gene, CDR1 is SGHRS and CDR2 is YFSETQ. This CDR3 region has 14 residues. With V trimmed by 4 bases and J by 7 bases, 6 bases remained unmatched. The CDR3 DNA sequence: TGCGCCAGCAGCCCTGGACAGGGAGGTGAAAAACTGTTTTTT. Translating gives CASSPGQGGEKLFF. The full variable domain, rest sourced from reference TRBV5-1 and TRBJ1-4, is KAGVTQTPRYLIKTRGQQVTLSCSPISGHRSVSWYQQTPGQGLQFLFEYFSETQRNKGNFPGRFSGRQFSNSRSEMNVSTLELGDSALYLCASSPGQGGEKLFFGSGTQLSVL.

The chain recombines TRBV30 with TRBJ1-2; D not resolved. This CDR3 region has 14 residues. Germline V gene lookup returns CDR1 GTSNPN and CDR2 SVGIG (reference sequence). Trimming left V 5 bases short and J 4 bases short, with 17 bases between. The DNA for the CDR3 is TGTGCCTGGTCACGTGGGCCGGGGAGCTATGGCTACACCTTC. Protein product: CAWSRGPGSYGYTF.

The rearrangement uses TRBV7-3 and TRBJ2-1; 10 bases are shared with TRBD2. CDR3 length: 15 residues. The germline V gene encodes CDR1 SGHTA and CDR2 FQGTGA. With V trimmed by 5 bases and J by 7 bases, 8 bases remained unmatched. The CDR3 DNA reads TGTGCCAGCAGCGTCTTAGCGGGAGGTGGTAATGAGCAGTTCTTC. This codes for CASSVLAGGGNEQFF.

The chain joins TRBV21-1 to TRBJ2-5; the tabulated D call, TRBD2, remains unverified against the DNA. TRBV21-1 is flagged as a pseudogene. CDR3 length: 13 amino acids. The CDR3 reads CASTMGAKETQYF. The CDR3 DNA reads TGTGCCAGCACTATGGGAGCTAAAGAGACCCAGTACTTC.

As concerns this clone: An end of the junction does not agree with germline; a read error may underlie this. The chain links TRBV7-9 to TRBJ2-1; 12 bases match TRBD2. The length of the CDR3 is 18 residues. CDR1 is SEHNR, CDR2 FQNEAQ, per germline (reference sequence). The CDR3 spells CSSSPRSRASGRVDEQFF. CDR3 DNA sequence: TGTTCCAGCAGCCCTAGATCGCGGGCTAGCGGGAGGGTTGATGAGCAGTTCTTC.

This clone has a handful of counts. J is TRBJ1-6 and V is TRBV18; perhaps TRBD1 as D (5 bases). This CDR3 spans 14 amino acids. CDR1 KGHSH and CDR2 LQKENI come from the germline V gene. The ends were cut back, 3 bases at V and 10 bases at J, with 13 bases in the middle. Here the CDR3 reads CASSPQGLQSPLHF. The CDR3 region has the DNA TGTGCCAGCTCACCCCAGGGTCTACAGTCACCCCTCCACTTT.

This clone was observed a few times. V and J are TRBV7-9 and TRBJ1-3; no clear D gene. The CDR3 sequence is 15 residues long. CDR1 and CDR2 from the germline V gene are SEHNR and FQNEAQ (reference sequence). V lost 0 bases and J 8 bases, leaving 14 bases between the germline ends. The CDR3 here is CASSLANLFNDTIYF. In DNA form, the CDR3 reads TGTGCCAGCAGCTTAGCCAATCTATTCAACGACACCATATATTTT.

With regard to this clone: The sample holds other DNA sequences that translate to the same CDR3. The chain links TRBV7-2 to TRBJ2-5, with unresolved D. The J call may be wrong; the DNA end is better matched by TRBJ2-7. This CDR3 is built from 11 residues. Germline assignment: CDR1 SGHTA and CDR2 FQGNSA. CDR3 sequence reads: CASSLSYEQYF. The CDR3 DNA reads TGTGCCAGCAGCCTGTCGTACGAGCAGTACTTC.

This clone was picked up one time. The V and J genes are TRBV19 and TRBJ1-6; 8 bases fit TRBD1. Germline CDR1 and CDR2: LNHDA and SQIVND (reference sequence). V lost 5 bases to trimming and J lost 6 bases; unmatched junction nucleotides: 3. The CDR3 spans 14 residues. The CDR3 reads CASSGQGINSPLHF. Here the CDR3 DNA reads TGTGCCAGTAGTGGACAGGGAATTAATTCACCCCTCCACTTT.

This chain connects TRBV9 to TRBJ2-1, with D hard to call. CDR3 size: 13 residues. The V gene lost 0 bases and the J gene lost 7 bases, with 8 bases spanning the gap. CDR1 is SGDLS, CDR2 YYNGEE, per germline. The CDR3 loop reads CASSVGLRNEQFF. The CDR3, as DNA: TGTGCCAGCAGCGTAGGTCTGAGAAATGAGCAGTTCTTC.